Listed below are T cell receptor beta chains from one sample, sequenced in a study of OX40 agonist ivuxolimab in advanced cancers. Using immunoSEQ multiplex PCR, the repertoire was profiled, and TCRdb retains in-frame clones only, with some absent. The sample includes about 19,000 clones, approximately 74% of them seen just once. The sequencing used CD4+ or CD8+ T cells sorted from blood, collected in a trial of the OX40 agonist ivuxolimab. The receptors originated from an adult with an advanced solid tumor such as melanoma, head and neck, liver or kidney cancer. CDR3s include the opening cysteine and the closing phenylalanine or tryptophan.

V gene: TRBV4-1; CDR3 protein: CASSQEGFSNQPQHF
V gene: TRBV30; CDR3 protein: CAWTRETGELFF
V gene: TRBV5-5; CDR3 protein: CASSLSEGWTEAFF
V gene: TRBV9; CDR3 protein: CASSPYSGVSYEQYF
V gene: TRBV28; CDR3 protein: CASSRTGLRNQPQHF
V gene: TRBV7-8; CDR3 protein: CASSSNSFRTEGNEQFF
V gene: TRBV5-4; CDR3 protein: CASSWDRELNTQYF
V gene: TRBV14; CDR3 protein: CASSQGTGGVYEQYF
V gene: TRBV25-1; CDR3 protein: CASSDVRGETQYF
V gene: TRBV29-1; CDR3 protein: CSSTDREYGYTF
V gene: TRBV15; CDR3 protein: CATSRTRDRVEKLFF
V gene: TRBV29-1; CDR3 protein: CSVEEPGNTEAFF
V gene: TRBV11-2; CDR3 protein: CASSFGTGGLEQYF
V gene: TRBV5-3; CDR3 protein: CAMRSDRGYSYEQYF
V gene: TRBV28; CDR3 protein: CASSLPPLPEYQETQYF
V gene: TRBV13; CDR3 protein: CASSRTGDDDTF
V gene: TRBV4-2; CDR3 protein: CASSQEPGQGAYEQYF
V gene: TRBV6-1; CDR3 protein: CASSATGGNQPQHF
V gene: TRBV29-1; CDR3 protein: CSVVLRAGTGNEQFF
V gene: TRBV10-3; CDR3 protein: CAISDRVGTGQPQHF
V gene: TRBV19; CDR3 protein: CASSPARDRGQETQYF
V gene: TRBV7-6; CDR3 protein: CASSPRPRVGVGNEQFF
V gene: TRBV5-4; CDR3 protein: CASSARGAVEQYF
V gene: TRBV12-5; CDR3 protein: CASLHSMNTEAFF
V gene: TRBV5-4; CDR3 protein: CASSADRGREQYF
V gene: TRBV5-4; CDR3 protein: CASSLAGASYNEQFF
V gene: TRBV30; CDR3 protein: CAYHWDRAQQGYTF
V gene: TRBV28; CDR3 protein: CASSFSRELFF
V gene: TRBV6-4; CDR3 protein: CASSDLHSTGAYGYTF
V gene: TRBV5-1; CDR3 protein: CASSPGQSEAFF
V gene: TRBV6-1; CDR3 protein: CASRGFNTEAFF
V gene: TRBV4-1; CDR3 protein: CASSQAPTGVFHGYTF
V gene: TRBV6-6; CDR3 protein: CASSLAGGNTGELFF
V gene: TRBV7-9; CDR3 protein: CASSRDVNEKLFF
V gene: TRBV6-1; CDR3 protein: CASRTPGTAYNEQFF
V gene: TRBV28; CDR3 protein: CASRDRGETQYF
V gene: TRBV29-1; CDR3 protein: CSVDGRTQYF
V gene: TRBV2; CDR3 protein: CASKVAIGSYEQYF
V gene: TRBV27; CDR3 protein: CASSLSPILEQYF